This T cell receptor (beta chain) was sequenced during a study of T-cell reconstitution after alpha-beta-depleted transplantation in children (dated by TCRdb to 2015 to 2016). About the investigation overall: The study quantitatively tracked T-cell immune reconstitution after TCRalphabeta/CD19-depleted allogeneic hematopoietic cell transplantation in children using TCR repertoire profiling. Study-wide conclusions, independent of this receptor: The apparently early alphabetaT-cell count recovery about two months after transplant was reportedly dependent on only several hundred rapidly expanded clones derived from non-depleted graft cells. In some patients, high TCRbeta diversity at day 60 was attributed to recipient T cells and intrathymic progenitors that had survived conditioning. The frequencies of hyperexpanded clones fell over the following months, and after one year, T-cell counts and TCRbeta diversity were mostly attributed to newly produced T cells.

Receptor libraries were prepared by PCR. TCRdb shows the sequencer as Illumina HiSeq 2500. TCR libraries were prepared with molecular barcoding, using unique molecular identifiers to normalize TCRbeta repertoire quantification. TCRdb trimmed public reads at Q25 via fastp, called clones via MiXCR and kept in-frame beta chains. CDR3 protein duplicates are merged, each entry listing the most common genes and DNA. The sample profile shows 95,000 to 150,000 distinct CDR3 sequences; around 23% of them were found once. The top ten clonotypes cover roughly a tenth of the sample. According to the study, the label for this sample's treatment or condition signals: allogeneic hematopoietic cell transplantation with graft depleted of TCRalphabeta T cells and CD19 B cells. TCRalphabeta/CD19-depleted allogeneic hematopoietic cell grafts were given to the transplant recipients, all of whom were children. The CDR3 runs 15 amino acids, cysteine and phenylalanine included. Just the 45-base CDR3 DNA is kept, in frame starting at base 1. CDR1 and CDR2, per the germline V gene, are MNHEY and SVGAGI. Deletion took 2 bases off V and 1 base off J, with a span of 11 bases between the germline ends.

As regards this clonotype: Which antigen it targets is not known. No base quality information exists; no much larger clone differs at one position.

Sample: PBMCs, mostly from graft donor cells, taken 180 days after TCRalphabeta/CD19-depleted stem cell transplant. This clonotype originated in a male patient aged 2 to 10 who had a stem cell transplant for chronic granulomatous disease, so the T cells may come from the graft donor. The V and J genes are TRBV6-5 and TRBJ2-5; the D gene is perhaps TRBD1, on 7 matching bases. The DNA sequence is given as TGTGCCAGCAGTTACCAGGGGGGACTCCAAGAGACCCAGTACTTC. The translation is CASSYQGGLQETQYF.